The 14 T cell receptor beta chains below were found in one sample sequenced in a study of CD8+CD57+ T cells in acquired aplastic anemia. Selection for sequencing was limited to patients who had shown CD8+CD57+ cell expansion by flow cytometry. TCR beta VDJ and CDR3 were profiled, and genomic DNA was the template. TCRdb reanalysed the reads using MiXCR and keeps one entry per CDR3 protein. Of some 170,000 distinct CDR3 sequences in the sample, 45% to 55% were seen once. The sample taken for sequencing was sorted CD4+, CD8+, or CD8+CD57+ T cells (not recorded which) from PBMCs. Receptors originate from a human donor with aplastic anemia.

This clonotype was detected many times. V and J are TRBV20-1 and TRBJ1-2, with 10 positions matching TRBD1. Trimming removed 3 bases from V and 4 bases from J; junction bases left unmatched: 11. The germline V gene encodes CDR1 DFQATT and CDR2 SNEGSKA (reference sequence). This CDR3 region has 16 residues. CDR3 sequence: CSASPRDRGIGYGYTF. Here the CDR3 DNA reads TGCAGTGCTAGCCCCCGGGACAGGGGTATAGGCTATGGCTACACCTTC.

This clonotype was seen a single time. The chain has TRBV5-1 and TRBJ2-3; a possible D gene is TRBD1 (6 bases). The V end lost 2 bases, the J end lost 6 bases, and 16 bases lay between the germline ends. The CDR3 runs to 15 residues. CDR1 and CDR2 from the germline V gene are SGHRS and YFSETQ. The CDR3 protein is CASSLQGRGLDTQYF. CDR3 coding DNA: TGCGCCAGCAGCTTACAGGGTCGCGGGCTGGATACGCAGTATTTT.

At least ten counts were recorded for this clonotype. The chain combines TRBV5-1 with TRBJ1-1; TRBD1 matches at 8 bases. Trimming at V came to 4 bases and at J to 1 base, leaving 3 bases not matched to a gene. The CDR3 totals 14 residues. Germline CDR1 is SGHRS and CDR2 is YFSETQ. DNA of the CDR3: TGCGCCAGCAGCAGTGGACAGGGGAACACTGAAGCTTTCTTT. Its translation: CASSSGQGNTEAFF.

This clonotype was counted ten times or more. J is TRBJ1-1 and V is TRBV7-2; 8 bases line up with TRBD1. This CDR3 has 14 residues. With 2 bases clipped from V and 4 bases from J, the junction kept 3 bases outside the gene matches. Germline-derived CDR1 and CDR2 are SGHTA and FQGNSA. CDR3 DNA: TGTGCCAGCAGCTTACAGGGGGCGCGCACTGAAGCTTTCTTT. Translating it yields CASSLQGARTEAFF. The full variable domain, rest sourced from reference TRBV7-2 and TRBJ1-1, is GAGVSQSPSNKVTEKGKDVELRCDPISGHTALYWYRQSLGQGLEFLIYFQGNSAPDKSGLPSDRFSAERTGGSVSTLTIQRTQQEDSAVYLCASSLQGARTEAFFGQGTRLTVV.

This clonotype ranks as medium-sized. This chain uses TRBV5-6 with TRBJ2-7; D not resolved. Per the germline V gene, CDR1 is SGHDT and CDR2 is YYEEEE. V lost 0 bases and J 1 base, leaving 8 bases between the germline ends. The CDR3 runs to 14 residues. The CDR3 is CASSLDPGSYEQYF. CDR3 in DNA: TGTGCCAGCAGCTTGGACCCCGGGTCCTACGAGCAGTACTTC.

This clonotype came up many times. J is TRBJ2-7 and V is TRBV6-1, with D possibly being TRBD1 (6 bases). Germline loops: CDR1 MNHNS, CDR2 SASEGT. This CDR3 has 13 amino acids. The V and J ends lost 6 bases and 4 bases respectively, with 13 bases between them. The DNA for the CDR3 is TGTGCCAGCAGCCTGGACAGCCCTTACGAGCAGTACTTC. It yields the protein CASSLDSPYEQYF.

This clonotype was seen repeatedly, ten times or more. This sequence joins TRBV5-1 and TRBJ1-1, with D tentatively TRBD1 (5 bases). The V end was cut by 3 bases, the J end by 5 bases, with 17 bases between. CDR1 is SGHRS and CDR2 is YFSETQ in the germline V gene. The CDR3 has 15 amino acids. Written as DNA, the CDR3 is TGCGCCAGCAGCTCCTTCCACGGGGGGGATACTGAAGCTTTCTTT. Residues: CASSSFHGGDTEAFF.

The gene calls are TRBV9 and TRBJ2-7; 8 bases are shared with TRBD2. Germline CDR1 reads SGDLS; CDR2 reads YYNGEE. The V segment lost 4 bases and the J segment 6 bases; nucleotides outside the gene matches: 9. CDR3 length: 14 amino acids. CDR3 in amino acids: CASSPSGGALEQYF. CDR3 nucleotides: TGTGCCAGCAGCCCATCGGGAGGGGCCCTCGAGCAGTACTTC.

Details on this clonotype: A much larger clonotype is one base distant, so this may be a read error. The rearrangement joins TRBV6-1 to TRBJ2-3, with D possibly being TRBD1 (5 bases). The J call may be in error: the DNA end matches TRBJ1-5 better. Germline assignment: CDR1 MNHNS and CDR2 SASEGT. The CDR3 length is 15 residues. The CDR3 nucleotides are TGTGCCAGTACACAGACTAGCGGGGGAACAGATACGCAGCATTTT. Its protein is CASTQTSGGTDTQHF.

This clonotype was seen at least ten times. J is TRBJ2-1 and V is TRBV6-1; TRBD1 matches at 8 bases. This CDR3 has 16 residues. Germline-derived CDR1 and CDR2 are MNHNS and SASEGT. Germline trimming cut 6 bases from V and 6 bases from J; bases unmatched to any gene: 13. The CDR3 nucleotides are TGTGCCAGCAGCCGACGGGTGCCAGGGGGCTTCAATGAGCAGTTCTTC. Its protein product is CASSRRVPGGFNEQFF.

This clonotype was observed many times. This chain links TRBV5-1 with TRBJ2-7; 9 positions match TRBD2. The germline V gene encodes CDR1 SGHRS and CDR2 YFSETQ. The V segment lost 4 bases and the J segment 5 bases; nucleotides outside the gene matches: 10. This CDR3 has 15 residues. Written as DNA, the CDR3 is TGCGCCAGCAGCCCAGGGCTAGCGGGGACCGACGAGCAGTACTTC. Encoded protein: CASSPGLAGTDEQYF.

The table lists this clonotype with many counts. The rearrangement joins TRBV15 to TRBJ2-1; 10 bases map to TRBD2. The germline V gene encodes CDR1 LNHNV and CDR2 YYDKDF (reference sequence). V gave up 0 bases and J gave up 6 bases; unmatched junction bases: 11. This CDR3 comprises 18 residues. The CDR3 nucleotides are TGTGCCACCAGCAGAGATGGGACTAGCGCTGTTGGTGGCAATGAGCAGTTCTTC. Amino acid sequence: CATSRDGTSAVGGNEQFF.

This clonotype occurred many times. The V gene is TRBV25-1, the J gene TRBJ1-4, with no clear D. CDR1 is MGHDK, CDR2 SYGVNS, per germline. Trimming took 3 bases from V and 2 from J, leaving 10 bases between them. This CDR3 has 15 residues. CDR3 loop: CASSESGGTNEKLFF. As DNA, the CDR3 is TGTGCCAGCAGTGAGAGCGGTGGCACTAATGAAAAACTGTTTTTT.

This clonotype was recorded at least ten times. CDR3 bases: TGTGCCAGCAGCAGGACAGGGGGCGGTGTGGGAACTGAAGCTTTCTTT. Translation gives CASSRTGGGVGTEAFF. The chain combines TRBV9 with TRBJ1-1, with 11 bases aligning to TRBD1. Germline CDR1 is SGDLS and CDR2 is YYNGEE. The V and J ends lost 4 bases and 5 bases, in that order; junction bases with no gene match: 10. The CDR3 covers 16 residues.